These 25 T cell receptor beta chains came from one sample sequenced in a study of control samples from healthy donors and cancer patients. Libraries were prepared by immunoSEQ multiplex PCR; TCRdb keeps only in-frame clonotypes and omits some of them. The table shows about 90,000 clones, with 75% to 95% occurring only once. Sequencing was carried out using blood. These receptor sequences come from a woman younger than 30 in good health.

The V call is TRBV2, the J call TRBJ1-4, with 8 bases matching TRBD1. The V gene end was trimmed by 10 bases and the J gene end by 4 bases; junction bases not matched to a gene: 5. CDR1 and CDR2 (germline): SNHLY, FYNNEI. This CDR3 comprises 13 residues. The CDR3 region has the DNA TGTGCCACCACGACAGGGGTTAATGAAAAACTGTTTTTT. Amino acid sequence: CATTTGVNEKLFF.

Here the CDR3 reads CASSPGLAVLIFYF. The CDR3 DNA reads TGTGCCAGCAGCCCGGGACTAGCGGTCCTAATCTTTTACTTC. The chain carries TRBV2 and TRBJ2-7; 11 nucleotides agree with TRBD2. There are 14 residues in the CDR3. Losses at the gene ends were 6 bases for V and 13 bases for J; bases not matched to a gene: 14. Germline CDR1 is SNHLY and CDR2 is FYNNEI.

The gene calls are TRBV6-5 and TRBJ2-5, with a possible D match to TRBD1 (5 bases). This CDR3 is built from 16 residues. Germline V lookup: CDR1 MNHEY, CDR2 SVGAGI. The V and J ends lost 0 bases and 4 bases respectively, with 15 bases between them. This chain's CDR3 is CASSYSLHQGPETQYF. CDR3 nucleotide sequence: TGTGCCAGCAGTTACTCGCTCCACCAGGGTCCAGAGACCCAGTACTTC.

CDR3 DNA: TGTGCCAGCAGCCCCCACCGGGACGCTGAAGCTTTCTTT. Its protein is CASSPHRDAEAFF. The chain has TRBV5-8 and TRBJ1-1, with a tentative D call TRBD1 (5 bases). This CDR3 has 13 amino acids. CDR1 and CDR2 (germline): SGHTS, YDEGEE. With 4 bases removed from V and 6 bases from J, the gap between germline ends came to 13 bases. The full variable domain, completed using reference TRBV5-8 and TRBJ1-1, is EAGVTQSPTHLIKTRGQQATLRCSPISGHTSVYWYQQALGLGLQFLLWYDEGEERNRGNFPPRFSGRQFPNYSSELNVNALELEDSALYLCASSPHRDAEAFFGQGTRLTVV.

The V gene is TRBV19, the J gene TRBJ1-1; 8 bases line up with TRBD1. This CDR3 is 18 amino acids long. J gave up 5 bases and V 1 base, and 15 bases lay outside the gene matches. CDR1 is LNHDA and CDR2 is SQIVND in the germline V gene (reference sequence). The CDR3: CASSIGGLAGGFGTEAFF. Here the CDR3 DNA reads TGTGCCAGTAGTATAGGGGGCTTGGCAGGGGGCTTCGGGACTGAAGCTTTCTTT.

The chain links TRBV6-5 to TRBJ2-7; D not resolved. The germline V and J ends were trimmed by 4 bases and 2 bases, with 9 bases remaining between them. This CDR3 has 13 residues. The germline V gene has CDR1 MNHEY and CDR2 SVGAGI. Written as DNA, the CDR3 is TGTGCCAGCAGTTTAAATGGGGCCTACGAGCAGTACTTC. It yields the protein CASSLNGAYEQYF.

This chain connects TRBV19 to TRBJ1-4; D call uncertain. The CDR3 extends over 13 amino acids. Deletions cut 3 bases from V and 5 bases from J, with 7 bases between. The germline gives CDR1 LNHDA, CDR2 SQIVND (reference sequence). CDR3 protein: CASSIGRNEKLFF. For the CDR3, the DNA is TGTGCCAGTAGTATCGGAAGAAATGAAAAACTGTTTTTT.

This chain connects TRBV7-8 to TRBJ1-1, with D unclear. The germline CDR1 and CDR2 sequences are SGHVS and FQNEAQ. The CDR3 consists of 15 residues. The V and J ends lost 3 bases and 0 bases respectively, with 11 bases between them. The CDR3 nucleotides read TGTGCCAGCAGCTTCGGTCCAGCCATGAACACTGAAGCTTTCTTT. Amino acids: CASSFGPAMNTEAFF. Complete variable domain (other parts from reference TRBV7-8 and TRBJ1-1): GAGVSQSPRYKVAKRGQDVALRCDPISGHVSLFWYQQALGQGPEFLTYFQNEAQLDKSGLPSDRFFAERPEGSVSTLKIQRTQQEDSAVYLCASSFGPAMNTEAFFGQGTRLTVV.

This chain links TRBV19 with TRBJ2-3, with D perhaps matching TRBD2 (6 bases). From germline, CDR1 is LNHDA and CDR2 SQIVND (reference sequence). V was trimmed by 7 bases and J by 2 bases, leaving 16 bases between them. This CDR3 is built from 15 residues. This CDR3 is CASTRTTHITDTQYF. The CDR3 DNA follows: TGTGCCAGTACCCGGACTACCCATATCACAGATACGCAGTATTTT.

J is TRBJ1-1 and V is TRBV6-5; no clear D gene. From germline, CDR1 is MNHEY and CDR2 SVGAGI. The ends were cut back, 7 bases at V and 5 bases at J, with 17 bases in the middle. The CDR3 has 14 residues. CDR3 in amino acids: CASKFGVGNTEAFF. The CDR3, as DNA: TGTGCCAGCAAATTTGGGGTTGGTAATACTGAAGCTTTCTTT.

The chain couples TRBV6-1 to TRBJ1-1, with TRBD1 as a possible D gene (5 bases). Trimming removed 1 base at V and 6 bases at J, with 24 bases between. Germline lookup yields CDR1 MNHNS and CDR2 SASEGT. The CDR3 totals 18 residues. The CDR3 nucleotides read TGTGCCAGCAGTGAAGAGGGTCCAATGGGGGGTACCCTCGCTGAAGCTTTCTTT. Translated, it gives CASSEEGPMGGTLAEAFF.

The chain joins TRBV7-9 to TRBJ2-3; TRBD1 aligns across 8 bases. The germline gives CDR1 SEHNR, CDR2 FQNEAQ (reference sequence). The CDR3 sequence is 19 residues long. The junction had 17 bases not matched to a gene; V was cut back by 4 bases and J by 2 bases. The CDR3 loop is CASSSRPPGQVFFTDTQYF. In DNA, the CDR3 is TGTGCCAGCAGCTCCCGGCCCCCGGGACAGGTCTTTTTCACAGATACGCAGTATTTT.

The CDR3 coding sequence is TGTGCCACCCAGGGTTTCTGGGGGGACACTGAAGCTTTCTTT. Its protein product is CATQGFWGDTEAFF. The chain has TRBV10-3 and TRBJ1-1, with a possible D match to TRBD1 (5 bases). The length of the CDR3 is 14 residues. With 10 bases removed from V and 3 bases from J, the gap between germline ends came to 18 bases. Germline CDR1 reads ENHRY; CDR2 reads SYGVKD.

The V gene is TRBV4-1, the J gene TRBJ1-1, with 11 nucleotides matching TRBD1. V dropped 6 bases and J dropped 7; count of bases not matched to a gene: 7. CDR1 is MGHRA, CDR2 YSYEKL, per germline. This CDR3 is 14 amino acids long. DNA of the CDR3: TGCGCCAGCAGTCAGGGGACAGGGGGATTTGAAGCTTTCTTT. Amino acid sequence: CASSQGTGGFEAFF.

The CDR3 bases are TGTGCCAGCAGTTACTCAGGGGGCGGGGATTCACCCCTCCACTTT. Its translation: CASSYSGGGDSPLHF. The genes are TRBV6-5 and TRBJ1-6; 7 nucleotides match TRBD1. Germline loops: CDR1 MNHEY, CDR2 SVGAGI. CDR3 length equals 15 residues. V lost 0 bases to trimming and J lost 8 bases; unmatched junction nucleotides: 4.

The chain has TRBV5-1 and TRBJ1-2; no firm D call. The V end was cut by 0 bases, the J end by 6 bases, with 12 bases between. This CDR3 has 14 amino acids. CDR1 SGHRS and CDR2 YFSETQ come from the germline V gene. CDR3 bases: TGCGCCAGCAGCTTGGAAATGGCAAGGGATGGCTACACCTTC. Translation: CASSLEMARDGYTF.

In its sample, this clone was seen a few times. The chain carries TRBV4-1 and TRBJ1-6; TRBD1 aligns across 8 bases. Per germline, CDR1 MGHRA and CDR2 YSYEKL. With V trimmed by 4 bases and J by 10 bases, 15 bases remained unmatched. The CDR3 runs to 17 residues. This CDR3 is CASSPTPQTGAGSPLHF. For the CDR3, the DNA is TGCGCCAGCAGCCCAACCCCACAGACAGGGGCGGGATCACCCCTCCACTTT.

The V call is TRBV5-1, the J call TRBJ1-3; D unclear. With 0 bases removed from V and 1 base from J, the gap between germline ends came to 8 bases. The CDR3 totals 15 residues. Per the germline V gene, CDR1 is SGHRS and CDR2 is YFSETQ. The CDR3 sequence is CASSLATASGNTIYF. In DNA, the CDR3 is TGCGCCAGCAGCTTGGCCACGGCTTCTGGAAACACCATATATTTT.

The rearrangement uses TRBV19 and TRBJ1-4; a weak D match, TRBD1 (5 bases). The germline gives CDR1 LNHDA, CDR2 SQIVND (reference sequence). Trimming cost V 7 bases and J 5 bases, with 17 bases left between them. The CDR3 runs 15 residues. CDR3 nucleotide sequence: TGTGCCAGTACCGAGCAAGGGGTTTTAAATGAAAAACTGTTTTTT. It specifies CASTEQGVLNEKLFF.

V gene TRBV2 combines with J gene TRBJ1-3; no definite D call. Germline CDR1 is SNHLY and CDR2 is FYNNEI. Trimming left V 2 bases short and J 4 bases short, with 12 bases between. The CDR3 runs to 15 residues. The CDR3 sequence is CASSEWAGLGNTIYF. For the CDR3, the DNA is TGTGCCAGCAGTGAATGGGCAGGTTTAGGAAACACCATATATTTT.

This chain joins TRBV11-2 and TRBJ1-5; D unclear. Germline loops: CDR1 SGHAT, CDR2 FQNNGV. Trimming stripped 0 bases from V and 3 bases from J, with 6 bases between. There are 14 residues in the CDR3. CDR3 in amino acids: CASSLDSFNQPQHF. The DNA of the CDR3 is TGTGCCAGCAGCTTAGACAGCTTCAATCAGCCCCAGCATTTT.

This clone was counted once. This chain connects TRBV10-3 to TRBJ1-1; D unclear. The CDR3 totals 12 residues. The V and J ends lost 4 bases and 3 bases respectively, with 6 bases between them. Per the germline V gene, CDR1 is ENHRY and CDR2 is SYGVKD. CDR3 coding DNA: TGTGCCATCAGTGGGGAGGACACTGAAGCTTTCTTT. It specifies CAISGEDTEAFF.

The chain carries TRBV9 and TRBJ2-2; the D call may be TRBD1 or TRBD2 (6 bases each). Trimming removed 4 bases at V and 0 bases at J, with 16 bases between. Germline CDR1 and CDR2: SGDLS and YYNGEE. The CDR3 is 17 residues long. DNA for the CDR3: TGTGCCAGCAGCACTAGGAGGGACACGTCGAACACCGGGGAGCTGTTTTTT. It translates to CASSTRRDTSNTGELFF.

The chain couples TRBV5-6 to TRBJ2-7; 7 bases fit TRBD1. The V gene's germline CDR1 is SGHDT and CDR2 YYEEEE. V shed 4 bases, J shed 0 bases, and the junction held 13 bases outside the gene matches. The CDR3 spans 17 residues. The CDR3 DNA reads TGTGCCAGCAGCACGGACAGGCGAGGGGCCCACTCCTACGAGCAGTACTTC. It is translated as CASSTDRRGAHSYEQYF.

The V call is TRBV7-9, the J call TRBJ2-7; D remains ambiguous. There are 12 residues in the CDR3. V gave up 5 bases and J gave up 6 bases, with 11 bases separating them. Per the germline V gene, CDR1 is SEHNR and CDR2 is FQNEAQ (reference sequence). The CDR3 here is CASSLGVPEQYF. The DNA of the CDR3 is TGTGCCAGCAGCCTGGGCGTACCCGAGCAGTACTTC.